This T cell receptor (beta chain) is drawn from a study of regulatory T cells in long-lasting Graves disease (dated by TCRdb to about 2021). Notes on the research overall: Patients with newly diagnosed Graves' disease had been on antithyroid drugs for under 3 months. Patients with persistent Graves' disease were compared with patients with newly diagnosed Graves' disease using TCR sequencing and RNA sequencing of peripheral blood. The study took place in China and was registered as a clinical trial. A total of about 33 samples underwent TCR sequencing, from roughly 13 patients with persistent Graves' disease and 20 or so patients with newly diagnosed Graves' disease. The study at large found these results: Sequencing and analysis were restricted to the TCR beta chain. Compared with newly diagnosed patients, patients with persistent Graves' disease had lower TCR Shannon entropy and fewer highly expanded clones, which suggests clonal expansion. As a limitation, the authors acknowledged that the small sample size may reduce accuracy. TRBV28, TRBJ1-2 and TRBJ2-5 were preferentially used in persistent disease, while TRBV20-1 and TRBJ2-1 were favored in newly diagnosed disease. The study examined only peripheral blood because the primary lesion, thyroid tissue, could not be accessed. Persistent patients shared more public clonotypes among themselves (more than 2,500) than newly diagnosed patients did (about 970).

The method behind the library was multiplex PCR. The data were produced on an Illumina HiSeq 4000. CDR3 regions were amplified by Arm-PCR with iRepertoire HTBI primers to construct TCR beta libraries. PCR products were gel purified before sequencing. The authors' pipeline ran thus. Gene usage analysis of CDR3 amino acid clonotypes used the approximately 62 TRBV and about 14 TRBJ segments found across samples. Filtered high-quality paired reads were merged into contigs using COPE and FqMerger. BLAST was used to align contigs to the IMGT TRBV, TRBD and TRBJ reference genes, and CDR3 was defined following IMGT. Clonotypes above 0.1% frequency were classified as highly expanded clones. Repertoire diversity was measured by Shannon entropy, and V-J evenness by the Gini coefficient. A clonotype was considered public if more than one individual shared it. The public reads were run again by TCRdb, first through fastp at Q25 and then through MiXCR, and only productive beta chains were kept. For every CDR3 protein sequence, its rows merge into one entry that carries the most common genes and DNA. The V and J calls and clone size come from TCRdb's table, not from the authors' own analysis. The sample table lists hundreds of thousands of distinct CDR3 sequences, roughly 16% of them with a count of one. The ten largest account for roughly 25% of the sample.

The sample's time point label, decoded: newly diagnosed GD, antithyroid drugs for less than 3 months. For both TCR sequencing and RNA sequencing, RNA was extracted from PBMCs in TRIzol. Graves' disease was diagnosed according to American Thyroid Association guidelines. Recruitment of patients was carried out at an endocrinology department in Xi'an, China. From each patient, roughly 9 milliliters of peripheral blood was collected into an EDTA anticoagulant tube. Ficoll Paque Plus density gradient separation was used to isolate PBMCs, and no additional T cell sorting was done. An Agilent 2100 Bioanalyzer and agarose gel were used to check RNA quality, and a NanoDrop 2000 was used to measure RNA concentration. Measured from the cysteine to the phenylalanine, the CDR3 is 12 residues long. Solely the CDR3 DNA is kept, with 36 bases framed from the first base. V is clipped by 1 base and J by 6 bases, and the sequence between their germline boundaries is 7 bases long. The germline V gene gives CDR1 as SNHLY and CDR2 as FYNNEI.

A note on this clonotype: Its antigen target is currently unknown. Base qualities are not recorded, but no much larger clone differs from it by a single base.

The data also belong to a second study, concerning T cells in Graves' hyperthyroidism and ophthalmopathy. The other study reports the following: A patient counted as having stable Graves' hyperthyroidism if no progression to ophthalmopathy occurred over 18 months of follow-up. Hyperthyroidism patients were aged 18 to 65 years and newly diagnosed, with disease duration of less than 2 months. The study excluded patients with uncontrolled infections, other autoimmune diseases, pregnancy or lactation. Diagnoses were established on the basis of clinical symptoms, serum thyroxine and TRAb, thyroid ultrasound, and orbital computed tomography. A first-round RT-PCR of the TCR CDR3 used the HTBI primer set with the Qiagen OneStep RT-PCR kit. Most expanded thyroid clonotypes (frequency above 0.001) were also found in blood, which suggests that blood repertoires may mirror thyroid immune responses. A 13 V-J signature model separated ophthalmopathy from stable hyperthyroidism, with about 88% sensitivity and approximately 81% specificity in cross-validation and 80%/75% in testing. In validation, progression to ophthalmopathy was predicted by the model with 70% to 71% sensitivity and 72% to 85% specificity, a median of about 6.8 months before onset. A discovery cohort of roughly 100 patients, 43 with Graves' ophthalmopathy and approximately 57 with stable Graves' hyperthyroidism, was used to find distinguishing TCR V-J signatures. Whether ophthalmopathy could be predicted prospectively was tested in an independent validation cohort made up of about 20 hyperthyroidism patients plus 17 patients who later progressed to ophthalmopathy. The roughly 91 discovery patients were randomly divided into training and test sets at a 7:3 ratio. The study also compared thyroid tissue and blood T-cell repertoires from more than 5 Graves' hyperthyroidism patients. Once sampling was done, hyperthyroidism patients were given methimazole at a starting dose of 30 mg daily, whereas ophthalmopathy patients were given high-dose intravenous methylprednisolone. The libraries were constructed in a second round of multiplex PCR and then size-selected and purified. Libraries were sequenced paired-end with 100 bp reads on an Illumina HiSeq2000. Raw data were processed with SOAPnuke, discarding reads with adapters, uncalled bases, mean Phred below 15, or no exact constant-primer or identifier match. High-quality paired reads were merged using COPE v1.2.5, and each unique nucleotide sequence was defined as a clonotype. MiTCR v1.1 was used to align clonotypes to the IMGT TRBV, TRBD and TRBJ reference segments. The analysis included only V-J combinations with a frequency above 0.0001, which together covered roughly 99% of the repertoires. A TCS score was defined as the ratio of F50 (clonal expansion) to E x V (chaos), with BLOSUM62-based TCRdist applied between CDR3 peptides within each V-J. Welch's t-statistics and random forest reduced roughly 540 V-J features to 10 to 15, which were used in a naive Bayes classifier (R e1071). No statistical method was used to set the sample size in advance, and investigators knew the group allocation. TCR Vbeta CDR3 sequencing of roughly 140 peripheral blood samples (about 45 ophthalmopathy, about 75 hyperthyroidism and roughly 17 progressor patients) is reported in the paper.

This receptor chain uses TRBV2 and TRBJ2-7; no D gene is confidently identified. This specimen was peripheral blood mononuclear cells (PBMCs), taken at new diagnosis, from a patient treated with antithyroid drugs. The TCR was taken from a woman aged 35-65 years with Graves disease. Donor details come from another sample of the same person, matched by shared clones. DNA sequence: TGTGCCAGCAGTGAAGAGTCCGTCGAGCAGTACTTC. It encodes CASSEESVEQYF.